This record concerns one T cell receptor beta chain sequence. Antigen specificity is unknown. V shed 6 bases, J shed 4 bases, and the junction held 6 bases outside the gene matches. The CDR3 has 13 amino acids. The germline V gene encodes CDR1 MNHNY and CDR2 SVGAGI (reference sequence). This sample stems from a study of graft-versus-host responses after intestinal transplantation. Here immunoSEQ multiplex PCR was the method, and the copy in TCRdb shows in-frame clones only, minus some. In the table there are more than 95,000 clones, roughly 87% of which are singletons. This sample comprised unstimulated CD4+ T cells sorted from spleen or lymph node cells, obtained before intestinal transplant. The source is a human donor who received an intestinal transplant. V gene TRBV6-6 combines with J gene TRBJ2-7, with 7 bases that match TRBD1. The CDR3 DNA follows: TGTGCCAGCAGCCTGGACAGGTATTACGAGCAGTACTTC. This translates into CASSLDRYYEQYF.